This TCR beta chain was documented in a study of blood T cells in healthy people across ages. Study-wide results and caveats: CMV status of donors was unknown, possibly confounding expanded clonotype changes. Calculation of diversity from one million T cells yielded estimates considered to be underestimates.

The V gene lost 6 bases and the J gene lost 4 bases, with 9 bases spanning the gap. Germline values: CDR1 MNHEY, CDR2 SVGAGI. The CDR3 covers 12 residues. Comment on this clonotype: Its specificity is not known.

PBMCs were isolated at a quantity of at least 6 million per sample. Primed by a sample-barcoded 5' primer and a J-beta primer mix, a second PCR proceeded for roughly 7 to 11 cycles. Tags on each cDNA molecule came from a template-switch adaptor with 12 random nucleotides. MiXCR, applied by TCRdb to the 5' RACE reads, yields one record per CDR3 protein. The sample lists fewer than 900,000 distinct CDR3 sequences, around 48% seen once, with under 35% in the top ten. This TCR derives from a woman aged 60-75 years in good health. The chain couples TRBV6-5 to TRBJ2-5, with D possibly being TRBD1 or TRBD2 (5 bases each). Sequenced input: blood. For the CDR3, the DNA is TGTGCCAGCAGAACGGGACGAGAGACCCAGTACTTC. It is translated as CASRTGRETQYF.